This T cell receptor beta chain was recovered during a study of shared clonotypes between healthy human individuals. Whole-study context: The study drew on a couple of women and a few men aged 18 to 49 as donors.

Germline loops: CDR1 LNHDA, CDR2 SQIVND (reference sequence). There are 13 residues in the CDR3. V gave up 7 bases and J gave up 4 bases, with 11 bases separating them. On this clone: Antigen specificity is unknown.

Regarding the study as a whole: A few donors held 5% to 5.5% of naive CD4 clonotypes in common.

The method was immunoSEQ multiplex PCR; TCRdb's version includes in-frame clones alone and lacks a portion of them. Among about 2.5 million clones listed, 92% were seen once. Sequenced sample: naive CD4+ T cells from PBMCs. As to subset: CD45RA+ positively selected. The sequence was obtained from a man between 18 and 35 years old in good health. Some clones in this sample may be carry-over from other donors' samples. The chain has TRBV19 and TRBJ1-5, with a weak D call TRBD1 (5 bases). The CDR3 bases are TGTGCCAGTATGGGGCGGATAAATCAGCCCCAGCATTTT. The encoded protein is CASMGRINQPQHF. Filled out from reference TRBV19 and TRBJ1-5, the complete variable domain reads DGGITQSPKYLFRKEGQNVTLSCEQNLNHDAMYWYRQDPGQGLRLIYYSQIVNDFQKGDIAEGYSVSREKKESFPLTVTSAQKNPTAFYLCASMGRINQPQHFGDGTRLSIL.